The 9 T cell receptor beta chains reported below all come from one sample, sequenced in a study of blood T cell repertoires in COVID-19. Method: immunoSEQ multiplex PCR; TCRdb's copy keeps in-frame clones and lacks some. The sample holds 250,000 or so clones, around 90% seen once. The sequenced sample consisted of PBMCs or T cells enriched from blood (not recorded which). The receptors stem from a woman under 40 with acute COVID-19.

The CDR3 protein is CASSFRVSGTDTQYF. The CDR3 nucleotides are TGTGCCAGCAGTTTCCGCGTGTCGGGGACAGATACGCAGTATTTT. The chain uses TRBV27 and TRBJ2-3, with D perhaps matching TRBD2 (5 bases). Germline V gives CDR1 MNHEY, CDR2 SMNVEV (reference sequence). The CDR3 is 15 residues long. With 3 bases removed from V and 3 bases from J, the gap between germline ends came to 13 bases.

This chain uses TRBV6-2 or TRBV6-3 with TRBJ2-1; TRBD2 agrees at 7 bases. Germline V lookup: CDR1 MNHEY, CDR2 SVGEGT. The CDR3 has 17 amino acids. Unmatched junction bases numbered 7, after V lost 2 bases and J lost 0 bases. CDR3 in DNA: TGTGCCAGCAGTTACGATAGCGGGCGGAGCTCCTACAATGAGCAGTTCTTC. This encodes CASSYDSGRSSYNEQFF.

The J gene is TRBJ1-3, the V gene TRBV28; no clear D. The CDR3 has 15 residues. V lost 3 bases and J 2 bases, leaving 11 bases between the germline ends. The V gene's germline CDR1 is MDHEN and CDR2 SYDVKM. The CDR3 DNA reads as TGTGCCAGCAGTTTGGTGATGAGGGCTGGAAACACCATATATTTT. Its protein is CASSLVMRAGNTIYF.

The chain has TRBV24-1 and TRBJ2-1; perhaps TRBD2 as D (5 bases). Germline V CDR1 and CDR2: KGHDR, SFDVKD. The CDR3 covers 16 residues. The V gene lost 4 bases and the J gene lost 1 base, with 13 bases spanning the gap. Here the CDR3 reads CATSERTGKSYNEQFF. CDR3 DNA: TGTGCCACCAGTGAACGTACGGGGAAGTCCTACAATGAGCAGTTCTTC.

The chain employs TRBV21-1 and TRBJ1-2; the tabulated D call, TRBD1, remains unverified against the DNA. TRBV21-1 is reported as a pseudogene. The CDR3 consists of 22 residues. Written as DNA, the CDR3 is TGTGCCAGCAGCAAACTTTCGCGGGGTAATATGGGACAGGGATCAAGTAACTATGGCTACACCTTC. Translating gives CASSKLSRGNMGQGSSNYGYTF.

The chain has TRBV19 and TRBJ1-5; 7 bases agree with TRBD1. CDR1 is LNHDA and CDR2 is SQIVND in the germline V gene (reference sequence). This CDR3 comprises 19 residues. V was pared by 4 bases and J by 2 bases, with 17 bases of the junction left unmatched. CDR3 nucleotides: TGTGCCAGTAGTACCGGACACGGGACAGCATTTAAAGGCAATCAGCCCCAGCATTTT. Protein sequence: CASSTGHGTAFKGNQPQHF.

The CDR3 sequence: CASSVDSKPIHEQFF. The DNA for the CDR3 is TGTGCCAGCAGCGTCGACTCAAAACCTATCCATGAGCAGTTCTTC. The V and J genes are TRBV7-3 and TRBJ2-1, with unresolved D. V was cut by 5 bases and J by 8 bases, with 19 bases left in between. The CDR3 has 15 residues. Per the germline V gene, CDR1 is SGHTA and CDR2 is FQGTGA.

The rearrangement links TRBV18 to TRBJ1-1, with a tentative D call TRBD1 (6 bases). The CDR3 is 15 residues long. In germline, CDR1 is KGHSH, CDR2 LQKENI. V lost 3 bases and J lost 1, with 12 bases in between. The CDR3 sequence: CASSPLWDTNTEAFF. The CDR3 DNA follows: TGTGCCAGCTCACCGTTATGGGACACGAACACTGAAGCTTTCTTT.

The J gene is TRBJ2-1, the V gene TRBV3-1 (or the pseudogene TRBV3-2); 10 nucleotides line up with TRBD1. This CDR3 comprises 17 residues. V dropped 0 bases and J dropped 8; count of bases not matched to a gene: 10. Germline lookup yields CDR1 LGHDT and CDR2 YNNKEL (reference sequence). CDR3 in amino acids: CASSQDIRDRGSDEQFF. The CDR3 bases are TGTGCCAGCAGCCAAGATATCCGGGACAGGGGATCGGATGAGCAGTTCTTC.